Below are 20 T cell receptor beta chains sequenced from a single sample in a study of blood T cell repertoires in COVID-19. The protocol was immunoSEQ multiplex PCR, while the TCRdb copy is restricted to in-frame clones and leaves out a portion. The table has some 100,000 clones, over 80% seen once. The sequenced material came from peripheral blood. These receptors originate from a human donor in a cohort sampled during active COVID-19.

The count of this clone is one. V gene TRBV5-1 combines with J gene TRBJ2-3, with 10 positions matching TRBD2. Germline CDR1 and CDR2: SGHRS and YFSETQ. V lost 0 bases to trimming and J lost 1 base; unmatched junction nucleotides: 2. The CDR3 totals 16 residues. As DNA, the CDR3 is TGCGCCAGCAGCTTGGGGCTAGCGGGGGGCACAGATACGCAGTATTTT. Its translation: CASSLGLAGGTDTQYF. Supplemented by reference TRBV5-1 and TRBJ2-3, the full variable domain reads KAGVTQTPRYLIKTRGQQVTLSCSPISGHRSVSWYQQTPGQGLQFLFEYFSETQRNKGNFPGRFSGRQFSNSRSEMNVSTLELGDSALYLCASSLGLAGGTDTQYFGPGTRLTVL.

The chain employs TRBV11-3 and TRBJ1-3; D gene uncertain. Trimming took off 4 bases at V and 3 bases at J, with 10 bases between the two ends. The CDR3 has 14 residues. Germline V lookup: CDR1 SGHNT, CDR2 YENEEA. This chain's CDR3 is CASSSPGYGNTIYF. CDR3 sequence (DNA): TGTGCCAGCAGCTCCCCGGGGTATGGAAACACCATATATTTT.

The CDR3: CASSLITNEKLFF. The CDR3 DNA is TGTGCCAGCAGCCTAATAACTAATGAAAAACTGTTTTTT. The V and J genes are TRBV3-1 (or the pseudogene TRBV3-2) and TRBJ1-4; D uncertain. With 4 bases removed from V and 1 base from J, the gap between germline ends came to 4 bases. Germline CDR1 is LGHDT and CDR2 is YNNKEL (reference sequence). The CDR3 consists of 13 residues.

This clone appeared a single time. J is TRBJ2-3 and V is TRBV18, with D unresolved. V shed 3 bases and J shed 1 base, with 11 bases lying between them. CDR3 length: 15 amino acids. CDR1 KGHSH and CDR2 LQKENI come from the germline V gene. This CDR3 is CASSPNSFRTDTQYF. CDR3 DNA sequence: TGTGCCAGCTCACCGAACAGCTTTCGCACAGATACGCAGTATTTT.

The J gene is TRBJ1-2, the V gene TRBV9, with D hard to call. CDR3 length: 14 amino acids. From germline, CDR1 is SGDLS and CDR2 YYNGEE. Trimming took 0 bases from V and 6 from J, leaving 12 bases between them. CDR3: CASSVARELNGYTF. CDR3 in DNA: TGTGCCAGCAGCGTAGCTCGCGAGCTCAATGGCTACACCTTC.

J is TRBJ2-2 and V is TRBV27; possibly TRBD2 for D (6 bases). CDR3 length equals 13 residues. Trimming removed 2 bases at V and 5 bases at J, with 6 bases between. Germline assignment: CDR1 MNHEY and CDR2 SMNVEV (reference sequence). The CDR3 region is CASSLRETGELFF. The CDR3 DNA is TGTGCCAGCAGTTTACGGGAGACCGGGGAGCTGTTTTTT.

The chain joins TRBV5-1 to TRBJ2-7; 10 bases are shared with TRBD1. The CDR3 sequence is 15 residues long. Trimming removed 1 base from V and 3 bases from J; junction bases left unmatched: 4. Germline values: CDR1 SGHRS, CDR2 YFSETQ. The CDR3 DNA sequence: TGCGCCAGCAGCTTGCGTGGGACAGGGGACTACGAGCAGTACTTC. This gives the protein CASSLRGTGDYEQYF.

This chain connects TRBV7-2 to TRBJ2-7; D call uncertain. This CDR3 region has 14 residues. The germline V and J ends were trimmed by 3 bases and 3 bases, with 12 bases remaining between them. Germline CDR1 SGHTA, CDR2 FQGNSA. The CDR3 DNA reads as TGTGCCAGCAGCTTTGGGCAGCCCTTCTACGAGCAGTACTTC. It codes for CASSFGQPFYEQYF.

The genes are TRBV29-1 and TRBJ1-2; no clear D. There are 12 residues in the CDR3. The germline V and J ends were trimmed by 4 bases and 4 bases, with 10 bases remaining between them. CDR1 is SQVTM, CDR2 ANQGSEA, per germline. The CDR3 reads CSVADTSYGYTF. CDR3 DNA: TGCAGCGTTGCCGACACCTCCTATGGCTACACCTTC.

The chain combines TRBV4-1 with TRBJ1-3, with D possibly matching TRBD1 (6 bases). V lost 2 bases and J lost 8, with 19 bases in between. The CDR3 runs 16 residues. Germline CDR1 and CDR2: MGHRA and YSYEKL. The chain's CDR3 is CASSQKPTGGQDTIYF. The DNA for the CDR3 is TGCGCCAGCAGCCAAAAGCCGACAGGCGGTCAGGACACCATATATTTT.

With regard to this clone: One end of the junction is discordant with germline, which a read error may explain. This rearrangement joins TRBV11-2 to TRBJ2-2; a possible D gene is TRBD2 (6 bases). CDR1 is SGHAT, CDR2 FQNNGV, per germline. The CDR3 runs 11 residues. CDR3 residues: CASREGRGAVF. CDR3 nucleotide sequence: TGTGCCAGCAGGGAAGGGCGGGGAGCTGTTTTT.

In this sample, this clone turned up once. This sequence joins TRBV24-1 and TRBJ2-5; D ambiguous. V lost 1 base and J lost 5, with 7 bases in between. The germline V gene encodes CDR1 KGHDR and CDR2 SFDVKD. The CDR3 totals 13 residues. CDR3 in amino acids: CATSDFGEETQYF. The CDR3 DNA reads as TGTGCCACCAGTGATTTTGGTGAGGAGACCCAGTACTTC.

The chain is built from TRBV28 and TRBJ2-1, with TRBD1 matching over 9 bases. The CDR3 is 15 amino acids. CDR1 MDHEN and CDR2 SYDVKM come from the germline V gene. Trimming removed 3 bases from V and 6 bases from J; junction bases left unmatched: 6. CDR3 amino acids: CASSFIGTGFNEQFF. In DNA, the CDR3 is TGTGCCAGCAGTTTTATTGGGACAGGGTTCAATGAGCAGTTCTTC.

The chain recombines TRBV7-2 with TRBJ2-5, with 10 bases lining up with TRBD2. This CDR3 region has 18 residues. Germline trimming cut 5 bases from V and 1 base from J; bases unmatched to any gene: 13. Per germline, CDR1 SGHTA and CDR2 FQGNSA. CDR3 nucleotide sequence: TGTGCCAGCAGCCAGTTAGGAGTAGCGGGAGGCCGCCAAGAGACCCAGTACTTC. As protein: CASSQLGVAGGRQETQYF.

The genes are TRBV19 and TRBJ1-5, with D possibly being TRBD1 (6 bases). V lost 7 bases, J lost 6 bases, and 22 bases lay in between. Germline V gives CDR1 LNHDA, CDR2 SQIVND (reference sequence). The CDR3 has 16 amino acids. The CDR3 loop is CASTQHTGPKVQPQHF. DNA of the CDR3: TGTGCCAGTACTCAACACACAGGGCCAAAGGTTCAGCCCCAGCATTTT.

The rearrangement joins TRBV19 to TRBJ1-1; the D gene is possibly TRBD1 (6 bases). The CDR3 length is 15 residues. Looked up from germline, CDR1 is LNHDA and CDR2 is SQIVND (reference sequence). V dropped 6 bases and J dropped 2 bases, with 16 bases sitting between them. The CDR3 DNA reads as TGTGCCAGTAGGGGACAAAGAACAACCAACACTGAAGCTTTCTTT. Translation: CASRGQRTTNTEAFF. Combining the CDR3 with reference TRBV19 and TRBJ1-1 gives the whole variable domain DGGITQSPKYLFRKEGQNVTLSCEQNLNHDAMYWYRQDPGQGLRLIYYSQIVNDFQKGDIAEGYSVSREKKESFPLTVTSAQKNPTAFYLCASRGQRTTNTEAFFGQGTRLTVV.

The chain links TRBV7-9 to TRBJ1-2, with 8 positions matching TRBD1. CDR1 SEHNR and CDR2 FQNEAQ come from the germline V gene (reference sequence). The CDR3 has 13 residues. The J segment lost 2 bases and the V segment lost 11 bases, leaving 7 bases of the junction unmatched. The CDR3 loop is CAGTRTGNYGYTF. The CDR3 nucleotides read TGTGCCGGAACCAGGACAGGGAACTATGGCTACACCTTC.

The V and J genes are TRBV18 and TRBJ1-1; D call uncertain. This CDR3 region has 14 residues. Germline loops: CDR1 KGHSH, CDR2 LQKENI. The V end was cut by 3 bases, the J end by 0 bases, with 8 bases between. The CDR3, as DNA: TGTGCCAGCTCACCCGACTTGCTGAACACTGAAGCTTTCTTT. Protein product: CASSPDLLNTEAFF.

The chain links TRBV5-1 to TRBJ1-2; 7 bases are a match to TRBD1. Germline trimming cut 0 bases from V and 6 bases from J; bases unmatched to any gene: 11. Germline CDR1 and CDR2: SGHRS and YFSETQ. This CDR3 region has 16 residues. CDR3 sequence reads: CASSLALRQGRHGYTF. CDR3 in DNA: TGCGCCAGCAGCTTGGCTCTGAGACAGGGACGGCATGGCTACACCTTC.

The gene calls are TRBV3-1 (or the pseudogene TRBV3-2) and TRBJ1-2; 7 bases line up with TRBD1. The CDR3 consists of 14 residues. After removal of 5 bases from V and 7 bases from J, the junction contained 10 bases not matched to a gene. The germline V gene encodes CDR1 LGHDT and CDR2 YNNKEL (reference sequence). The CDR3: CASSDRVEGGGYTF. Here the CDR3 DNA reads TGTGCCAGCAGCGACAGGGTGGAAGGGGGTGGCTACACCTTC.